Shown below are 13 T cell receptor beta chains from a single sample sequenced in a study of blood T cell repertoires in COVID-19. Libraries were prepared by immunoSEQ multiplex PCR; TCRdb keeps only in-frame clonotypes and omits some of them. The sample has about 480,000 clones, 89% seen once. The sequencing sample was made of peripheral blood. All receptors derive from a man aged 18 to 30 with COVID-19, enrolled during active disease.

The rearrangement links TRBV10-2 to TRBJ2-7; 8 bases align to TRBD1. The CDR3 totals 13 residues. Germline CDR1 reads WSHSY; CDR2 reads SAAADI. V lost 8 bases to trimming and J lost 3 bases; unmatched junction nucleotides: 6. The CDR3: CASRRTGNYEQYF. The CDR3 DNA sequence: TGCGCCAGCCGCCGGACAGGGAACTACGAGCAGTACTTC.

The chain employs TRBV9 and TRBJ2-7; 9 bases are shared with TRBD1. The germline gives CDR1 SGDLS, CDR2 YYNGEE. This CDR3 comprises 15 residues. With 0 bases clipped from V and 6 bases from J, the junction kept 7 bases outside the gene matches. The CDR3 coding sequence is TGTGCCAGCAGCGTAGGGACAGGGGTATGGTCCGAGCAGTACTTC. The encoded protein is CASSVGTGVWSEQYF. Full variable domain (outside the CDR3, taken from reference TRBV9 and TRBJ2-7): DSGVTQTPKHLITATGQRVTLRCSPRSGDLSVYWYQQSLDQGLQFLIQYYNGEERAKGNILERFSAQQFPDLHSELNLSSLELGDSALYFCASSVGTGVWSEQYFGPGTRLTVT.

The rearrangement links TRBV18 to TRBJ2-1; 10 bases are shared with TRBD2. This CDR3 is built from 17 residues. Germline trimming cut 5 bases from V and 0 bases from J; bases unmatched to any gene: 7. Germline assignment: CDR1 KGHSH and CDR2 LQKENI. The CDR3 protein is CASSALAGESSYNEQFF. The CDR3 DNA sequence: TGTGCCAGCTCAGCCCTAGCGGGGGAAAGCTCCTACAATGAGCAGTTCTTC.

This clone occurred once. V and J are TRBV29-1 and TRBJ2-5, with 9 bases identical to TRBD1. The germline V gene has CDR1 SQVTM and CDR2 ANQGSEA. The CDR3 is 12 residues long. After removal of 7 bases from V and 4 bases from J, the junction contained 4 bases not matched to a gene. The CDR3 coding sequence is TGCAGCGCTGGGGGACAGGGAGAGACCCAGTACTTC. As protein: CSAGGQGETQYF.

The rearrangement uses TRBV2 and TRBJ1-2, with D possibly being TRBD1 (6 bases). The CDR3 is 14 amino acids. The V gene's germline CDR1 is SNHLY and CDR2 FYNNEI. Trimming removed 4 bases from V and 4 bases from J, with 13 bases in between. CDR3 amino acids: CASSAQDSLYGYTF. CDR3 DNA sequence: TGTGCCAGCAGTGCCCAGGACAGCCTCTATGGCTACACCTTC.

The chain links TRBV30 to TRBJ2-7, with TRBD2 matching over 7 bases. The V and J ends lost 3 bases and 0 bases, in that order; junction bases with no gene match: 5. CDR1 is GTSNPN, CDR2 SVGIG, per germline (reference sequence). The CDR3 covers 14 residues. The CDR3 DNA reads as TGTGCCTGGAGCTCTAGCGGAATCTCCTACGAGCAGTACTTC. Protein product: CAWSSSGISYEQYF.

The CDR3 DNA sequence: TGCGCCAGCAGCTTTGGAGACAGGGGGGGATATAATTCACCCCTCCACTTT. Translating it yields CASSFGDRGGYNSPLHF. J is TRBJ1-6 and V is TRBV5-1; the match to TRBD1 covers 9 bases. J was trimmed by 4 bases and V by 2 bases; bases with no gene match: 7. CDR1 SGHRS and CDR2 YFSETQ come from the germline V gene. The CDR3 is 17 residues long.

This clone was counted once. The V gene is TRBV13, the J gene TRBJ2-2; TRBD1 agrees at 10 bases. The J segment lost 7 bases and the V segment lost 5 bases, leaving 7 bases of the junction unmatched. CDR1 PRHDT and CDR2 FYEKMQ come from the germline V gene (reference sequence). The CDR3 is 15 amino acids. The CDR3 sequence is CASSLRQGARGELFF. DNA for the CDR3: TGTGCCAGCAGCCTACGACAGGGGGCTCGCGGGGAGCTGTTTTTT.

This clone appeared a single time. The chain combines TRBV11-3 with TRBJ2-5; a weak D match, TRBD2 (6 bases). The CDR3 runs to 15 residues. Germline V gives CDR1 SGHNT, CDR2 YENEEA. V shed 1 base and J shed 5 bases, with 14 bases lying between them. The CDR3 sequence: CASSLGPVGGETQYF. CDR3 coding DNA: TGTGCCAGCAGCTTAGGGCCAGTTGGAGGGGAGACCCAGTACTTC.

The genes are TRBV6-1 and TRBJ1-3; tentatively, D is TRBD1 (5 bases). The CDR3 length is 19 residues. Between the trimmed V and J ends, which lost 2 bases and 4 bases, there was a span of 24 bases. Germline CDR1 MNHNS, CDR2 SASEGT. CDR3 sequence (DNA): TGTGCCAGCAGTGAATTTGGGGGGTCCGGGACCTCGTCCGGAAACACCATATATTTT. Translated, it gives CASSEFGGSGTSSGNTIYF.

V and J are TRBV11-2 and TRBJ2-7; 8 bases align to TRBD2. Germline loops: CDR1 SGHAT, CDR2 FQNNGV. The CDR3 covers 16 residues. The V segment lost 5 bases and the J segment 0 bases; nucleotides outside the gene matches: 9. CDR3 residues: CASSRRERESSYEQYF. Here the CDR3 DNA reads TGTGCCAGCAGCCGTCGGGAGCGGGAGAGCTCCTACGAGCAGTACTTC.

The rearrangement uses TRBV15 and TRBJ1-3; perhaps TRBD1 as D (5 bases). This CDR3 comprises 15 residues. The germline CDR1 and CDR2 sequences are LNHNV and YYDKDF (reference sequence). V was trimmed by 0 bases and J by 4 bases, leaving 10 bases between them. DNA of the CDR3: TGTGCCACCAGCAGAGATAAGGGGCGCGGAAACACCATATATTTT. It is translated as CATSRDKGRGNTIYF.

The rearrangement joins TRBV7-6 to TRBJ2-5; perhaps TRBD2 as D (5 bases). Trimming removed 8 bases from V and 5 bases from J, with 12 bases in between. The length of the CDR3 is 12 residues. The germline CDR1 and CDR2 sequences are SGHVS and FNYEAQ. DNA for the CDR3: TGTGCCAGCCGGGGTGTCGCGGAGACCCAGTACTTC. Its protein product is CASRGVAETQYF.